Sequencing of this T cell receptor beta chain was carried out in a study of regulatory T cells in long-lasting Graves disease. Construction of TCR beta libraries relied on iRepertoire HTBI primers and on Arm-PCR targeting CDR3 regions. From the multiplex PCR reads, TCRdb called clonotypes with MiXCR, one entry per CDR3 protein. This table holds around 480,000 distinct CDR3 sequences, about 17% found once. Indicated time point: newly diagnosed GD, antithyroid drugs for less than 3 months. The TCR library was made from RNA that had been extracted from PBMCs in TRIzol. This clonotype came up once. Antigen: not known. A much larger clone differs by one base, so this may be a read error. Study-wide results and limits: Sampling was limited to peripheral blood rather than thyroid tissue.

The CDR3 consists of 13 residues. Germline loops: CDR1 KGHSH, CDR2 LQKENI. These data were also reused for a study on T cells in Graves' hyperthyroidism and ophthalmopathy.

Sequenced here: peripheral blood mononuclear cells (PBMCs), sampled at new diagnosis, from a patient treated with antithyroid drugs. The V gene is TRBV18, the J gene TRBJ2-7; no reliable D call. The receptor was isolated from a man aged 35 to 55 with Graves disease. CDR3 in amino acids: CASSADTFYEQCF. The DNA for the CDR3 is TGTGCCAGCTCCGCTGATACATTCTACGAGCAGTGCTTC.